What follows are 9 T cell receptor beta chains derived from one specimen sequenced in a study of naive and memory T cell subsets. RNA was extracted from roughly 2.6 ml of whole blood of healthy adults. For blood and skin samples, reverse transcription used TCR alpha and beta constant primers. MiXCR was run by TCRdb on the 5' RACE reads, yielding one entry per CDR3 protein. This table holds about 26,000 distinct CDR3 sequences, under 30% found once. The receptors originated from a female donor in good health.

The J gene is TRBJ2-5, the V gene TRBV5-1; the match to TRBD2 covers 7 bases. Per germline, CDR1 SGHRS and CDR2 YFSETQ. This CDR3 comprises 16 residues. The junction had 13 bases not matched to a gene; V was cut back by 4 bases and J by 4 bases. DNA for the CDR3: TGCGCCAGCAGCCAATCCTTCAGCGGGGCTGGAGAGACCCAGTACTTC. This encodes CASSQSFSGAGETQYF.

This clonotype ranks as medium-sized. The genes are TRBV20-1 and TRBJ1-3; D is unresolved. Trimming stripped 0 bases from V and 3 bases from J, with 9 bases between. The germline CDR1 and CDR2 sequences are DFQATT and SNEGSKA (reference sequence). The CDR3 contains 14 residues. The CDR3 is CSARDPQRGNTIYF. Here the CDR3 DNA reads TGCAGTGCTAGAGATCCACAGCGTGGAAACACCATATATTTT.

In its sample, this clonotype was seen many times. This sequence joins TRBV7-2 and TRBJ2-3; unclear D gene. The V gene's germline CDR1 is SGHTA and CDR2 FQGNSA. V lost 3 bases, J lost 2 bases, and 9 bases lay in between. This CDR3 is built from 14 residues. The CDR3 DNA reads TGTGCCAGCAGCTTCTATCCGAACACAGATACGCAGTATTTT. Encoded protein: CASSFYPNTDTQYF.

This clonotype was seen at least ten times. The chain combines TRBV6-5 with TRBJ1-2; D not resolved. Trimming stripped 0 bases from V and 6 bases from J, with 8 bases between. The CDR3 has 13 amino acids. Germline V gives CDR1 MNHEY, CDR2 SVGAGI. Here the CDR3 reads CASSYSMNNGYTF. In nucleotides, the CDR3 is TGTGCCAGCAGTTACTCGATGAACAATGGCTACACCTTC.

This chain links TRBV20-1 with TRBJ2-1, with 13 bases fitting TRBD2. Per germline, CDR1 DFQATT and CDR2 SNEGSKA (reference sequence). The V and J ends lost 6 bases and 2 bases, in that order; junction bases with no gene match: 4. The CDR3 covers 15 residues. This CDR3 is CSAEGLAGTYNEQFF. The CDR3 DNA sequence: TGCAGTGCAGAGGGACTAGCGGGAACCTACAATGAGCAGTTCTTC.

This clonotype was counted many times. The CDR3: CASSLRLSGPSSYNEQFF. The CDR3 DNA follows: TGTGCCAGCAGCTTAAGGCTCTCGGGACCAAGCTCCTACAATGAGCAGTTCTTC. The gene calls are TRBV7-9 and TRBJ2-1; perhaps D is TRBD1 or TRBD2 (5 bases each). Germline V gene sequence: CDR1 SEHNR, CDR2 FQNEAQ (reference sequence). V was clipped by 2 bases and J by 0 bases, with 17 bases between them. The CDR3 extends over 18 amino acids. Looking up the rest from reference TRBV7-9 and TRBJ2-1 gives the full variable domain: DTGVSQNPRHKITKRGQNVTFRCDPISEHNRLYWYRQTLGQGPEFLTYFQNEAQLEKSRLLSDRFSAERPKGSFSTLEIQRTEQGDSAMYLCASSLRLSGPSSYNEQFFGPGTRLTVL.

V is TRBV20-1 and J is TRBJ2-4, with a tentative D call TRBD1 (5 bases). CDR1 is DFQATT and CDR2 is SNEGSKA in the germline V gene (reference sequence). V was pared by 0 bases and J by 4 bases, with 7 bases between. The CDR3 has 13 residues. The CDR3 loop reads CSAREAGKNIQYF. The CDR3 nucleotides read TGCAGTGCTAGAGAAGCAGGGAAAAACATTCAGTACTTC.

In its sample, this clonotype was seen a few times. The chain recombines TRBV6-5 with TRBJ2-7; TRBD2 matches at 12 bases. The CDR3 sequence is 14 residues long. J lost 2 bases, V lost 6 bases, and 2 bases had no gene match. CDR1 and CDR2 from the germline V gene are MNHEY and SVGAGI. CDR3 coding DNA: TGTGCCAGCAGGAGGACTAGCGGGACCTACGAGCAGTACTTC. Its translation: CASRRTSGTYEQYF.

This clonotype was counted many times. This chain uses TRBV7-9 with TRBJ2-1; the D gene is possibly TRBD2 (6 bases). The V gene lost 4 bases and the J gene lost 1 base, with 20 bases spanning the gap. Germline assignment: CDR1 SEHNR and CDR2 FQNEAQ (reference sequence). CDR3 length: 18 amino acids. For the CDR3, the DNA is TGTGCCAGCAGCTCACCCGCGGGGCGTCCAGGGTCCTACAATGAGCAGTTCTTC. Translated: CASSSPAGRPGSYNEQFF.